The 30 T cell receptor beta chains reported below all come from one sample, sequenced in a study of blood T cells in healthy people across ages. It was with a sample-barcoded 5' primer and a J-beta primer mix that a second PCR of about 6 to 12 cycles was run. TCRdb re-analysed the 5' RACE reads in MiXCR, keeping a single row per CDR3 protein. This table has some 1 million distinct CDR3 sequences, 45% appearing once. The material sequenced was blood. These receptors all stem from a woman aged 60-75 years in good health.

V usage is TRBV4-1 and J usage is TRBJ1-2; perhaps TRBD1 as D (6 bases). Germline CDR1 and CDR2: MGHRA and YSYEKL. The germline V and J ends were trimmed by 4 bases and 2 bases, with 20 bases remaining between them. The CDR3 contains 17 residues. The CDR3, as DNA: TGCGCCAGCAGCCCTACTTTCGATCGGACAGACAACTATGGCTACACCTTC. Translation: CASSPTFDRTDNYGYTF.

This clonotype has only a few counts. The chain carries TRBV6-1 and TRBJ1-5; no clear D. The germline V gene encodes CDR1 MNHNS and CDR2 SASEGT. The CDR3 spans 17 residues. V was clipped by 8 bases and J by 0 bases, with 20 bases between them. The CDR3 coding sequence is TGTGCCAGCGGATCCCGGGAAAGGTTGGGTAGCAATCAGCCCCAGCATTTT. Its protein product is CASGSRERLGSNQPQHF.

The J gene is TRBJ2-7, the V gene TRBV27; 10 positions agree with TRBD1. The CDR3 runs to 17 residues. The germline V gene encodes CDR1 MNHEY and CDR2 SMNVEV (reference sequence). The V gene end was trimmed by 4 bases and the J gene end by 5 bases; junction bases not matched to a gene: 14. The CDR3 coding sequence is TGTGCCAGCAGTTGGGAGGACAGGGGGGAATTTTGCCACGAGCAGTACTTC. Translation gives CASSWEDRGEFCHEQYF.

The chain is built from TRBV27 and TRBJ1-1; TRBD1 is a possible D gene (5 bases). This CDR3 region has 17 residues. Germline CDR1 and CDR2: MNHEY and SMNVEV (reference sequence). The ends were cut back, 3 bases at V and 0 bases at J, with 17 bases in the middle. The CDR3 reads CASSFGWGGKMNTEAFF. Written as DNA, the CDR3 is TGTGCCAGCAGTTTTGGGTGGGGGGGAAAAATGAACACTGAAGCTTTCTTT.

The V and J genes are TRBV11-3 and TRBJ2-1, with 8 bases identical to TRBD1. This CDR3 has 16 amino acids. Trimming at V came to 2 bases and at J to 2 bases, leaving 5 bases not matched to a gene. Germline-derived CDR1 and CDR2 are SGHNT and YENEEA. CDR3 bases: TGTGCCAGCAGCTTACGTCAGGGGGCTGCCTACAATGAGCAGTTCTTC. Translation: CASSLRQGAAYNEQFF.

This chain links TRBV6-5 with TRBJ1-5; D gene ambiguous. The CDR3 totals 14 residues. Trimming stripped 2 bases from V and 4 bases from J, with 9 bases between. Germline lookup yields CDR1 MNHEY and CDR2 SVGAGI. The CDR3 here is CASSYGAENQPQHF. CDR3 bases: TGTGCCAGCAGTTACGGTGCAGAAAATCAGCCCCAGCATTTT.

The gene calls are TRBV28 and TRBJ1-5; 9 bases agree with TRBD1. The CDR3 length is 17 residues. The germline V gene has CDR1 MDHEN and CDR2 SYDVKM. V trimming: 3 bases; J trimming: 3 bases; junction bases outside the gene matches: 9. For the CDR3, the DNA is TGTGCCAGCAGTTTTCTTAGGACAGGGGCTGTCAATCAGCCCCAGCATTTT. Amino acids: CASSFLRTGAVNQPQHF.

The chain uses TRBV20-1 and TRBJ2-7; tentatively, D is TRBD2 (6 bases). The CDR3 spans 14 residues. Trimming pared 0 bases from V and 0 bases from J, leaving 9 bases between. Per germline, CDR1 DFQATT and CDR2 SNEGSKA (reference sequence). CDR3 in amino acids: CSARDRDFSYEQYF. As DNA, the CDR3 is TGCAGTGCTAGAGACCGGGACTTCTCCTACGAGCAGTACTTC.

The chain couples TRBV20-1 to TRBJ2-1; D remains unclear. Germline V CDR1 and CDR2: DFQATT, SNEGSKA (reference sequence). The CDR3 is 14 residues long. V lost 3 bases and J 9 bases, leaving 18 bases between the germline ends. The CDR3 region has the DNA TGCAGTGCTAGTATTGATCCTGCGATTATTGAGCAGTTCTTC. Protein: CSASIDPAIIEQFF.

The V and J genes are TRBV6-5 and TRBJ2-1, with TRBD2 matching over 8 bases. Germline CDR1 and CDR2: MNHEY and SVGAGI. The length of the CDR3 is 14 residues. The ends lost 4 bases at V and 8 bases at J; junction bases unmatched: 7. The CDR3: CASSSAGLADEQFF. For the CDR3, the DNA is TGTGCCAGCAGTTCCGCCGGACTAGCCGATGAGCAGTTCTTC.

This clonotype turned up a few times. The J gene is TRBJ1-1, the V gene TRBV7-9, with 11 bases lining up with TRBD1. The CDR3 has 16 residues. With V trimmed by 4 bases and J by 7 bases, 11 bases remained unmatched. Per the germline V gene, CDR1 is SEHNR and CDR2 is FQNEAQ (reference sequence). CDR3 bases: TGTGCCAGCAGCTACGGCATTAGGGACAGGGGGGATGAAGCTTTCTTT. Its protein product is CASSYGIRDRGDEAFF.

The chain employs TRBV20-1 and TRBJ1-5, with 7 bases identical to TRBD1. CDR3 length equals 13 residues. Germline V gives CDR1 DFQATT, CDR2 SNEGSKA (reference sequence). J lost 4 bases, V lost 3 bases, and 3 bases had no gene match. In DNA form, the CDR3 reads TGCAGTGCTAGTCAGGGGGGGAATCAGCCCCAGCATTTT. It specifies CSASQGGNQPQHF.

The sample holds a few counts of this clonotype. The chain uses TRBV3-1 and TRBJ2-3, with 9 bases aligning to TRBD2. Germline CDR1 LGHDT, CDR2 YNNKEL (reference sequence). The trim removed 2 bases at V and 4 bases at J, leaving 4 bases unmatched. This CDR3 contains 15 residues. In nucleotides, the CDR3 is TGTGCCAGCAGCCAACTAGCGGGAAGCGCAGATACGCAGTATTTT. Translation: CASSQLAGSADTQYF.

The sample holds a few counts of this clonotype. The chain couples TRBV30 to TRBJ2-1, with D possibly TRBD1 on 6 matching bases. Germline V lookup: CDR1 GTSNPN, CDR2 SVGIG (reference sequence). The CDR3 is 14 amino acids. V was trimmed by 1 base and J by 5 bases, leaving 12 bases between them. DNA of the CDR3: TGTGCCTGGAGTGCGGGACAACTCAACAATGAGCAGTTCTTC. Translated: CAWSAGQLNNEQFF.

The chain joins TRBV29-1 to TRBJ2-3; no clear D gene. The germline V and J ends were trimmed by 7 bases and 4 bases, with 15 bases remaining between them. Germline V gene data show CDR1 as SQVTM and CDR2 as ANQGSEA. This CDR3 is built from 13 residues. CDR3: CSARDTMADTQYF. In DNA, the CDR3 is TGCAGCGCCCGCGACACGATGGCAGATACGCAGTATTTT.

The chain has TRBV20-1 and TRBJ2-7; TRBD1 might be the D (6 bases). The germline CDR1 and CDR2 sequences are DFQATT and SNEGSKA (reference sequence). The ends were cut back, 0 bases at V and 4 bases at J, with 13 bases in the middle. The CDR3 sequence is 14 residues long. In DNA form, the CDR3 reads TGCAGTGCTAGAGATCGTCACAGGGAATACGAGCAGTACTTC. Protein: CSARDRHREYEQYF.

The chain joins TRBV4-1 to TRBJ2-1; 10 bases are shared with TRBD2. Germline CDR1 and CDR2: MGHRA and YSYEKL. The CDR3 loop spans 16 amino acids. V gave up 0 bases and J gave up 10 bases; unmatched junction bases: 9. The CDR3 reads CASSQEVGTSVGEQFF. The CDR3 nucleotides read TGCGCCAGCAGCCAAGAGGTCGGGACTAGCGTGGGGGAGCAGTTCTTC.

J is TRBJ2-7 and V is TRBV4-1; D is uncertain. This CDR3 has 14 residues. Per germline, CDR1 MGHRA and CDR2 YSYEKL. V lost 1 base and J 2 bases, leaving 9 bases between the germline ends. DNA for the CDR3: TGCGCCAGCAGCCAAGGAGATCTCCCCTACGAGCAGTACTTC. This codes for CASSQGDLPYEQYF.

The chain recombines TRBV12-3 or TRBV12-4 with TRBJ1-2; D call uncertain. The V end was cut by 6 bases, the J end by 8 bases, with 13 bases between. This CDR3 has 12 residues. The CDR3 sequence is CASRRAGEGYTF. Here the CDR3 DNA reads TGTGCCAGCAGGAGGGCTGGCGAGGGCTACACCTTC.

This clonotype has just a few counts. The V call is TRBV20-1, the J call TRBJ2-7; D may be TRBD1 or TRBD2 (5 bases each). This CDR3 spans 17 amino acids. CDR1 and CDR2 from the germline V gene are DFQATT and SNEGSKA (reference sequence). Trimming removed 1 base at V and 0 bases at J, with 19 bases between. The CDR3 DNA reads as TGCAGTGCTAGAGGGTGGGGGAGCGGCCTAGTCTCCTACGAGCAGTACTTC. Translating it yields CSARGWGSGLVSYEQYF.

This sequence joins TRBV10-2 and TRBJ1-5; 7 bases line up with TRBD1. V lost 3 bases to trimming and J lost 3 bases; unmatched junction nucleotides: 5. The CDR3 spans 15 residues. Germline loops: CDR1 WSHSY, CDR2 SAAADI. Written as DNA, the CDR3 is TGCGCCAGCAGTGAAGCAGGGGGGCCCAATCAGCCCCAGCATTTT. This encodes CASSEAGGPNQPQHF.

The J gene is TRBJ2-3, the V gene TRBV20-1; maybe TRBD2 (6 bases). Germline CDR1 DFQATT, CDR2 SNEGSKA (reference sequence). V was trimmed by 6 bases and J by 3 bases, leaving 19 bases between them. The CDR3 sequence is 15 residues long. CDR3 sequence reads: CSAKTGTSITDTQYF. The CDR3, as DNA: TGCAGTGCAAAAACCGGGACTTCCATTACAGATACGCAGTATTTT.

Ten or more counts support this clonotype. This chain joins TRBV4-1 and TRBJ1-6; D ambiguous. Per germline, CDR1 MGHRA and CDR2 YSYEKL. This CDR3 is built from 13 residues. V lost 5 bases, J lost 10 bases, and 12 bases lay in between. The CDR3 DNA reads TGCGCCAGCAGCGGCGAACGTGAATCACCCCTCCACTTT. Amino acid sequence: CASSGERESPLHF.

The CDR3 DNA follows: TGTGCCAGCAGGTCGGGACTAGCGACCTACAATGAGCAGTTCTTC. This translates into CASRSGLATYNEQFF. V and J are TRBV2 and TRBJ2-1; 10 bases match TRBD2. With 6 bases clipped from V and 2 bases from J, the junction kept 4 bases outside the gene matches. There are 15 residues in the CDR3. Germline-derived CDR1 and CDR2 are SNHLY and FYNNEI. Supplemented by reference TRBV2 and TRBJ2-1, the full variable domain reads EPEVTQTPSHQVTQMGQEVILRCVPISNHLYFYWYRQILGQKVEFLVSFYNNEISEKSEIFDDQFSVERPDGSNFTLKIRSTKLEDSAMYFCASRSGLATYNEQFFGPGTRLTVL.

This CDR3 reads CASSQEIGQQFF. The CDR3, as DNA: TGCGCCAGCAGCCAAGAAATCGGTCAGCAGTTCTTC. The gene calls are TRBV4-1 and TRBJ2-1; D gene unclear. The CDR3 length is 12 residues. In germline, CDR1 is MGHRA, CDR2 YSYEKL. The germline V and J ends were trimmed by 0 bases and 11 bases, with 8 bases remaining between them.

The rearrangement links TRBV27 to TRBJ2-1; 10 nucleotides agree with TRBD1. The CDR3 contains 15 residues. With 8 bases clipped from V and 8 bases from J, the junction kept 12 bases outside the gene matches. Germline-derived CDR1 and CDR2 are MNHEY and SMNVEV (reference sequence). This chain's CDR3 is CASRLPGQGVYEQFF. CDR3 nucleotides: TGTGCCAGCCGCCTCCCAGGACAGGGGGTTTATGAGCAGTTCTTC.

This clonotype was seen only once. At one boundary the junction diverges from the germline segment, which might be a read error. CDR3 region: CVSSTTSGPAYEQYF. The CDR3 region has the DNA TGTGTCAGCAGCACGACTAGCGGGCCGGCCTACGAGCAGTACTTC. The chain uses TRBV5-6 and TRBJ2-7; TRBD2 matches at 10 bases. CDR1 and CDR2 (germline): SGHDT, YYEEEE. CDR3 length: 15 residues.

This clonotype was recorded a few times. V usage is TRBV27 and J usage is TRBJ1-3; no reliable D call. This CDR3 has 15 amino acids. Germline lookup yields CDR1 MNHEY and CDR2 SMNVEV (reference sequence). Trimming stripped 2 bases from V and 4 bases from J, with 12 bases between. CDR3 coding DNA: TGTGCCAGCAGTTTAGAGGCCGCCGCAGGAAACACCATATATTTT. Its protein is CASSLEAAAGNTIYF.

The rearrangement uses TRBV30 and TRBJ2-3; D is ambiguous. Germline V gives CDR1 GTSNPN, CDR2 SVGIG (reference sequence). The CDR3 totals 14 residues. Trimming took 3 bases from V and 5 from J, leaving 15 bases between them. CDR3 residues: CAWRGRRTVDTQYF. CDR3 sequence (DNA): TGTGCCTGGAGGGGCAGGCGTACCGTAGATACGCAGTATTTT.

This clonotype was recorded a few times. V and J are TRBV9 and TRBJ2-7, with 9 bases identical to TRBD1. The ends lost 4 bases at V and 2 bases at J; junction bases unmatched: 7. CDR1 and CDR2 (germline): SGDLS, YYNGEE. The length of the CDR3 is 15 residues. The CDR3 DNA reads as TGTGCCAGCAGCCCCCTCGACAGGGGGACCTACGAGCAGTACTTC. Translated: CASSPLDRGTYEQYF.